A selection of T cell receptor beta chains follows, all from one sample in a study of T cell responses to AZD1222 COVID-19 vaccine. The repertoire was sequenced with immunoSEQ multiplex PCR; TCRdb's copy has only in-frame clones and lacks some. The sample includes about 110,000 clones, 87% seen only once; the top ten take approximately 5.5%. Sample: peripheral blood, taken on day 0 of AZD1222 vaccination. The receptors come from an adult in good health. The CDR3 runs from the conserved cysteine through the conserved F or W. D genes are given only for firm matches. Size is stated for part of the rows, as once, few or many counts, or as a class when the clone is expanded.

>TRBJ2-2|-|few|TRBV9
TGTGCCAGCAGCGCTAGGACCCTTTTCCTCACCGGGGAGCTGTTTTTT
CASSARTLFLTGELFF
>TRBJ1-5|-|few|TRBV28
TGTGCCAGCAGTTTCAGGGGGCCCCAGCATTTT
CASSFRGPQHF
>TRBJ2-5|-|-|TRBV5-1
TGCGCCAGCAGCAGTTGGGGAATGGAGACCCAGTACTTC
CASSSWGMETQYF
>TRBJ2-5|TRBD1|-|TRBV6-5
TGTGCCAGCAGCCGTCCCGGGACAGGGACCCAGTACTTC
CASSRPGTGTQYF
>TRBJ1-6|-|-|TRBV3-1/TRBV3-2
TGTGCCAGCAGCCAAGATGGACATCCCAAGGGTTCACCCCTCCACTTT
CASSQDGHPKGSPLHF
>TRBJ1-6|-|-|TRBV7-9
TGTGCCAGCACCGCAATACAGGGTGGCTATTCACCCCTCCACTTT
CASTAIQGGYSPLHF
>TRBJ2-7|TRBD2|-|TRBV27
TGTGCCAGCAGTTTATCGGGACTAGCGGGGACCTACGAGCAGTACTTC
CASSLSGLAGTYEQYF
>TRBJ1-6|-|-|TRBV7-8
TGTGCCAGCAGCTCATCGGGGGCTAGGTCACCCCTCCACTTT
CASSSSGARSPLHF
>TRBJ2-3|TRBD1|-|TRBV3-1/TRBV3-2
TGTGCCAGCAGCCAAGTACCGGGACAGGGCACAGATACGCAGTATTTT
CASSQVPGQGTDTQYF
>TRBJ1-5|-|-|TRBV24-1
TGTGCCACCAGTGATGGCAGGTCGGGGTGGAAGCAGCCCCAGCATTTT
CATSDGRSGWKQPQHF
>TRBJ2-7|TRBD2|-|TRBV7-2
TGTGCCAGCAGCTTAGAGCTAGCGGGATCCATGGGGCAGTACTTC
CASSLELAGSMGQYF
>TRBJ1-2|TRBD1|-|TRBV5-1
TGCGCCAGCAGCTTGGCCCCTCGGGACAGGGAACATGGCTACACCTTC
CASSLAPRDREHGYTF
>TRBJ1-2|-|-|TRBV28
TGTGCCAGCAGAACCCCCCAGGGACGCGGCTACACCTTC
CASRTPQGRGYTF
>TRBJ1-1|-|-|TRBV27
TGTGCCAGCAGTTTACAGGGAAGAACTGAAGCTTTCTTT
CASSLQGRTEAFF
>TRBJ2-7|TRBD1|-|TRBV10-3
TGTGCCATCAGTGGCTCACAGGGGGCGACCTACGAGCAGTACTTC
CAISGSQGATYEQYF
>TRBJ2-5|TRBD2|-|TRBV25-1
TGTGCCAGCAGTGAATACCCGGGAGGATCGGAGACCCAGTACTTC
CASSEYPGGSETQYF
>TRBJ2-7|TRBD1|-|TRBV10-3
TGTGCCATCAGTGAGAGAACCGGGACAGGGGTCGAGCAGTACTTC
CAISERTGTGVEQYF
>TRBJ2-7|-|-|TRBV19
TGTGCCAGTAGTTTACAGGGTCCCTACGAGCAGTACTTC
CASSLQGPYEQYF
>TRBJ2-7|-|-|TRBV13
TGTGCCAGCAGCTCCTCTGGGGCCTACGAGCAGTACTTC
CASSSSGAYEQYF
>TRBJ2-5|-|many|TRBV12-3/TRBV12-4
TGTGCCAGCAGTCGAGGGGTTGTGGAGACCCAGTACTTC
CASSRGVVETQYF
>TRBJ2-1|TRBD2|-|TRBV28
TGTGCCAGCAGTTTCTCTCACGGGGGTCCGACGCGGGGGAGCGATGAGCAGTTCTTC
CASSFSHGGPTRGSDEQFF
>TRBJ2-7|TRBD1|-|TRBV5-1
TGCGCCAGCAGCTCCGGGACAGGCGTCTACGAGCAGTACTTC
CASSSGTGVYEQYF
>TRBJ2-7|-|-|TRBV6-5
TGTGCCAGCAGCCTTACCTTAGCGTTCTCCTACGAGCAGTACTTC
CASSLTLAFSYEQYF
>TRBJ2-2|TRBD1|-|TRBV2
TGTGCCAGCAGTTACACAGGGGACGGGGAGCTGTTTTTT
CASSYTGDGELFF
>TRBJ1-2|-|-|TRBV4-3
TGCGCCAGCAGCCAAGATTCGGGGTTTAGAGCTAACTATGGCTACACCTTC
CASSQDSGFRANYGYTF
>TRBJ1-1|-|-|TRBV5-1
TGCGCCAGCAGCTCCGGACGGAACACTGAAGCTTTCTTT
CASSSGRNTEAFF
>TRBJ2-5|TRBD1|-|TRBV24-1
TGTGCCACCAGTGATTGGGGGACAGGGAGCCAAGAGACCCAGTACTTC
CATSDWGTGSQETQYF
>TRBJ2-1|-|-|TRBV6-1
TGTGCCAGCAGTGATAGGACAGAAAACAATGAGCAGTTCTTC
CASSDRTENNEQFF
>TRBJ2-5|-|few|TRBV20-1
TGCAGTGCTAGAGGGGAAGAGACCCAGTACTTC
CSARGEETQYF
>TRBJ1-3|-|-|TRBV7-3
TGTGCCAGCAGCTTAACCGGGCTGGCTGGAAACACCATATATTTT
CASSLTGLAGNTIYF
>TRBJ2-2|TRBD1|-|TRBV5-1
TGCGCCAGCAGCTACGGGACAGGGACCACCGGGGAGCTGTTTTTT
CASSYGTGTTGELFF
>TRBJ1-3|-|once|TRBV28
TGTGCCAGCAGCCTACTTGGGGACACCATATATTTT
CASSLLGDTIYF
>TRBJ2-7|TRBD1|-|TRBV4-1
TGCGCCAGCAGCCTCAAGTACAGGGGCGGAGAAGAGCAGTACTTC
CASSLKYRGGEEQYF
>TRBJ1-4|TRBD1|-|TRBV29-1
TGCAGCGCTGATACCGGGACAGGGAATGAAAAACTGTTTTTT
CSADTGTGNEKLFF
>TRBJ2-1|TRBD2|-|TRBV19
TGTGCCAGTAGTACCGCTAGCGGATCGGTCGATGAGCAGTTCTTC
CASSTASGSVDEQFF
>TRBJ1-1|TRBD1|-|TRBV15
TGTGCCACCAGCAGTGACAGGGGGCAGGGCACTGAAGCTTTCTTT
CATSSDRGQGTEAFF
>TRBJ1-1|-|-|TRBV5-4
TGTGCCAGCAGCGCCCCCGGACAGCACTTCAACAAAGCTTTCTTT
CASSAPGQHFNKAFF
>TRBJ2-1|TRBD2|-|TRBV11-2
TGTGCCAGCAGCTTGACTAGCGGGCCTAGCGAGCAGTTCTTC
CASSLTSGPSEQFF
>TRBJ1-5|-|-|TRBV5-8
TGTGCCAGCAGCTTACGAAGAAATCAGCCCCAGCATTTT
CASSLRRNQPQHF
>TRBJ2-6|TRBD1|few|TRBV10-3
TGTGCCATCAGTGAGGACAGGGTTAACGTCCTGACTTTC
CAISEDRVNVLTF
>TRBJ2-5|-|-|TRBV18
TGTGCCAGCTCACCACCCAACCTCCAAGAGACCCAGTACTTC
CASSPPNLQETQYF
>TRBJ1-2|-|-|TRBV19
TGTGCCAGTAGGTCAGGGACCTATGGCTACACCTTC
CASRSGTYGYTF
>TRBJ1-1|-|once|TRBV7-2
TGTGCCAGCAGCCCTGAACTCTGGACTGAAGCTTTCTTT
CASSPELWTEAFF
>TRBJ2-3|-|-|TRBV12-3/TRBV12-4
TGTGCCAGCAGTGTGGCGGGGCGAGATACGCAGTATTTT
CASSVAGRDTQYF
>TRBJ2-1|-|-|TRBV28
TGTGCCAGCAGTTTAGGCGGGGGCTATCATAATGAGCAGTTCTTC
CASSLGGGYHNEQFF
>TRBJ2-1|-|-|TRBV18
TGTGCCAGCTCACCATCCAGGGGGGGGCAGTACAATGAGCAGTTCTTC
CASSPSRGGQYNEQFF
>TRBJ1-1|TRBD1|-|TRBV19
TGTGCCAGTAGACGGCAGGGGGCTGAAGCTTTCTTT
CASRRQGAEAFF
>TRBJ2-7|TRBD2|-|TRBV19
TGTGCCAGTAGTATTTCGTCTGGGGGATTCAGCGGGGGCCGCGAGCAGTACTTC
CASSISSGGFSGGREQYF
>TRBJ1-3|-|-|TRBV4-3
TGCGCCAGCAGCCAAGAAGAAGGGAACACCATATATTTT
CASSQEEGNTIYF
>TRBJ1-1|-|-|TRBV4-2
TGTGCCAGCAGCCAAGGGTGGGAGAACACTGAAGCTTTCTTT
CASSQGWENTEAFF